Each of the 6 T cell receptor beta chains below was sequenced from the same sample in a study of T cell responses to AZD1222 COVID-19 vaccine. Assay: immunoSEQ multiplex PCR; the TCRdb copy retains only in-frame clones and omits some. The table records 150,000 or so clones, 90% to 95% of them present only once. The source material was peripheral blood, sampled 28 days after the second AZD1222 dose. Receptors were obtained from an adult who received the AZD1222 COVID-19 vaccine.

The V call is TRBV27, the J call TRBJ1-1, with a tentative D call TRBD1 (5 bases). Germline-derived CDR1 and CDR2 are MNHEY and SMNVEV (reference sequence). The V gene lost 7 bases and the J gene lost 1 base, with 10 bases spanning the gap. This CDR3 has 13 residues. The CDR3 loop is CASTFQGNTEAFF. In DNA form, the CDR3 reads TGTGCCAGCACCTTTCAGGGGAACACTGAAGCTTTCTTT.

CDR3 in DNA: TGTGCCAGCTGGACCGGGACAGGCACTGAAGCTTTCTTT. As protein: CASWTGTGTEAFF. J is TRBJ1-1 and V is TRBV6-5; TRBD1 agrees at 8 bases. V trimming: 8 bases; J trimming: 4 bases; junction bases outside the gene matches: 6. The germline V gene encodes CDR1 MNHEY and CDR2 SVGAGI. This CDR3 region has 13 residues.

In DNA form, the CDR3 reads TGTGCCAGCAGCTTAGAAGGGACAGTAGGTCACAATGAGCAGTTCTTC. Translating it yields CASSLEGTVGHNEQFF. The J gene is TRBJ2-1, the V gene TRBV11-3, with 7 positions matching TRBD1. Germline values: CDR1 SGHNT, CDR2 YENEEA. The CDR3 extends over 16 amino acids. The junction had 7 bases not matched to a gene; V was cut back by 0 bases and J by 5 bases.

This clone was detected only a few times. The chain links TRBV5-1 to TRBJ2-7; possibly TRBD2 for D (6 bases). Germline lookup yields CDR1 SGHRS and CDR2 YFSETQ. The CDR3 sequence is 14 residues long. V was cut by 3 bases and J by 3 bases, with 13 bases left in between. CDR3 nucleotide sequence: TGCGCCAGCAGCTCCGGGGGACTCGACTACGAGCAGTACTTC. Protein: CASSSGGLDYEQYF.

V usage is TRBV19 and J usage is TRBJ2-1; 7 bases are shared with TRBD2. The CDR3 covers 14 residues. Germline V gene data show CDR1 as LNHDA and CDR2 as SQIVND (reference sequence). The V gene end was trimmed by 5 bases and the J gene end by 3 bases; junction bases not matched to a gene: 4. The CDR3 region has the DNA TGTGCCAGTAGTCTGCGGGACTACTACAATGAGCAGTTCTTC. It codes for CASSLRDYYNEQFF.

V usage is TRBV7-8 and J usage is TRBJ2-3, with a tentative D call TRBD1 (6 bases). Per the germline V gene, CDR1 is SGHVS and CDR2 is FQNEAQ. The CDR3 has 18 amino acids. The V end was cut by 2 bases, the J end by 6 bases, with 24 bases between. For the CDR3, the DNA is TGTGCCAGCAGCTTACCGGATGGAGATGAGGGGACATCGGATACGCAGTATTTT. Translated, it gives CASSLPDGDEGTSDTQYF. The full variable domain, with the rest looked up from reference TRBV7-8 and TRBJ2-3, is GAGVSQSPRYKVAKRGQDVALRCDPISGHVSLFWYQQALGQGPEFLTYFQNEAQLDKSGLPSDRFFAERPEGSVSTLKIQRTQQEDSAVYLCASSLPDGDEGTSDTQYFGPGTRLTVL.